This T cell receptor beta chain was captured in a study of cytomegalovirus exposure and HLA in healthy donors. The primer mix had 60 Vbeta and 13 Jbeta primers. Using immunoSEQ multiplex PCR, the repertoire was profiled, and TCRdb retains in-frame clones only, with some absent. The sample holds 150,000 to 200,000 clones, around 80% seen once. Germline-derived CDR1 and CDR2 are MDHEN and SYDVKM. The V end lost 6 bases, the J end lost 2 bases, and 17 bases lay between the germline ends. The CDR3 spans 15 residues. As concerns this clone: The antigen remains undetermined.

Study-level results: A prior analysis recorded that most TCR beta V segments were productive about 87% or about 30% of the time. Later on, analysis showed that most CMV-associated TCR beta chains appeared to be HLA-restricted. In a later analysis, HLA-associated beta chains showed higher expansion and lower generation probabilities than comparable chains. Specific recognition of CMV antigens was confirmed in vitro for a few chains (all CMV-associated).

The J gene is TRBJ2-7, the V gene TRBV28; TRBD2 might be the D (6 bases). The source of this sequence is a middle-aged man in good health and CMV-seropositive. The sample was PBMCs. The CDR3 is CASSRIPTGAYEQYF. In nucleotides, the CDR3 is TGTGCCAGCAGCCGCATACCGACGGGGGCCTACGAGCAGTACTTC.